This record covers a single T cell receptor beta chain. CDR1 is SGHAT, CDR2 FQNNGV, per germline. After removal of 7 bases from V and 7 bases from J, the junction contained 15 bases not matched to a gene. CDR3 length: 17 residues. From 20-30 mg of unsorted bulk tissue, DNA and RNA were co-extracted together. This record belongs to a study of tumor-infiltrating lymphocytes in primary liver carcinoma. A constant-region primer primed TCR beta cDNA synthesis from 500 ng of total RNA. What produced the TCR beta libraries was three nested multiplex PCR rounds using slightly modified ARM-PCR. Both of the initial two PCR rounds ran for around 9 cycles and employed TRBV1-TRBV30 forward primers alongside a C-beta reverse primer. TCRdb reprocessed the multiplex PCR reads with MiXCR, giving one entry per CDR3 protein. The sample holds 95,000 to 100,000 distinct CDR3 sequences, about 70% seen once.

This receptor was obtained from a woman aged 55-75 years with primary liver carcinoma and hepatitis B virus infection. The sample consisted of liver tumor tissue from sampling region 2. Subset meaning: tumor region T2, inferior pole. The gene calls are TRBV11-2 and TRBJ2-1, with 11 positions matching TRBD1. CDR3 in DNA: TGTGCCAGCAACCGACACGGGAGGGGACAGGGGGGGAATGAGCAGTTCTTC. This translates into CASNRHGRGQGGNEQFF.